This T cell receptor (beta chain) comes out of a study of T cells after yellow fever vaccination. For this clonotype: Antigen specificity is unknown. Compared with germline, one end of the junction differs, possibly owing to a read error.

Study conclusions and caveats: The secondary response showed a weaker magnitude and a faster peak, day 5 versus 15.

This CDR3 spans 16 amino acids. CDR1 is SGHAT and CDR2 is FQNNGV in the germline V gene. TCRdb independently ran MiXCR on the 5' RACE reads; one entry per CDR3 protein. This repertoire shows around 310,000 distinct CDR3 sequences, 8% to 10% found once; its top ten account for about a sixth. The chain carries TRBV11-2 and TRBJ2-5; 11 bases fit TRBD2. This sample comprised PBMCs, obtained on the day of the first yellow fever vaccination. The source of this sequence is a man between 18 and 35 years old who received the YFV17D yellow fever vaccine. The CDR3 here is CASSLPALAGEETQHF. CDR3 nucleotide sequence: TGTGCCAGCAGCTTACCCGCACTAGCGGGGGAAGAGACCCAGCACTTC.